Included here is one TCR beta chain sequence, with context. This sample was included in a study of blood T cell repertoires in COVID-19. Study as a whole: Samples came from the United States, Italy and Spain, spanning acute and convalescent COVID-19. The cDNA or gDNA used as material had been derived from T cells, B-cell-depleted T cells, or PBMCs.

Original data processing: Quantification of nucleated cells was approximated via reference gene primer amplification. The data were produced by immunoSEQ multiplex PCR, yet TCRdb's version contains in-frame clones alone and is incomplete. V and J calls and clone size are those listed in that table; D and trimming were worked out from the DNA. The repertoire holds tens of thousands of clones, with about 88% as singletons. Germline values: CDR1 MDHEN, CDR2 SYDVKM. V was pared by 5 bases and J by 0 bases, with 8 bases of the junction left unmatched. The CDR3 is made up of 16 amino acids. This TCR was sampled from a human donor in a cohort sampled during active COVID-19. Sequenced: peripheral blood. This chain connects TRBV28 to TRBJ2-7, with 9 nucleotides matching TRBD2. CDR3 region: CASSPRLAVNSYEQYF. The CDR3 DNA follows: TGTGCCAGCAGTCCTCGACTAGCGGTTAACTCCTACGAGCAGTACTTC.